This T cell receptor beta chain originates from a study of identical twins. Study-wide results and caveats: Conclusions relied on cross-sectional statistical analysis, not following the same donors.

After removal of 5 bases from V and 6 bases from J, the junction contained 8 bases not matched to a gene. This CDR3 contains 15 residues. Looked up from germline, CDR1 is DFQATT and CDR2 is SNEGSKA (reference sequence). Template switching added a universal primer site, and cDNA bore unique molecular identifiers. One entry per CDR3 protein results from TCRdb running MiXCR on the 5' RACE reads. The sample lists hundreds of thousands of distinct CDR3 sequences; roughly 6.2% were seen once. This clonotype was seen only a few times. Antigen unknown. The TCR comes from a man between 18 and 35 years old in good health. Source material: naive T cells sorted from blood. This chain connects TRBV20-1 to TRBJ2-1; 12 positions match TRBD2. The CDR3, as DNA: TGCAGTGCTTTTCCGGGACTAGCGGGTTTCAATGAGCAGTTCTTC. It encodes CSAFPGLAGFNEQFF.